The rows below give T cell receptor beta chains drawn from one sample of a study of T cell responses to AZD1222 COVID-19 vaccine. Repertoires were generated with immunoSEQ multiplex PCR, while TCRdb's copy carries only in-frame clones and drops some. The table lists approximately 260,000 clones, roughly 93% of them singletons. This sample comprised peripheral blood, obtained on day 0 of AZD1222 vaccination. These receptor sequences come from an adult in good health. Both conserved end residues are part of each CDR3. Fields, in order: CDR3 protein, CDR3 DNA, D gene, V gene, clone size, CDR3 length, J gene. D genes are given only for firm matches. Clone size is given for some rows only: seen once, a few or many times, or a class if the clone is expanded.

CDR3 protein: CASRAGGPLGETQYF; CDR3 DNA: TGTGCCAGCCGGGCGGGGGGGCCTCTTGGAGAGACCCAGTACTTC; D gene: TRBD2; V gene: TRBV27; clone size: -; CDR3 length: 15; J gene: TRBJ2-5
CDR3 protein: CAISLDRGAYEQYF; CDR3 DNA: TGTGCCATCAGCCTGGACAGGGGAGCCTACGAGCAGTACTTC; D gene: TRBD1; V gene: TRBV10-3; clone size: -; CDR3 length: 14; J gene: TRBJ2-7
CDR3 protein: CASSVSPTDTQYF; CDR3 DNA: TGTGCCAGCAGCGTATCTCCCACAGATACGCAGTATTTT; D gene: -; V gene: TRBV9; clone size: -; CDR3 length: 13; J gene: TRBJ2-3
CDR3 protein: CSVDFIGELFF; CDR3 DNA: TGCAGCGTTGACTTTATCGGGGAGCTGTTTTTT; D gene: -; V gene: TRBV29-1; clone size: -; CDR3 length: 11; J gene: TRBJ2-2
CDR3 protein: CASSSLTQQFF; CDR3 DNA: TGTGCCAGCAGCTCCCTGACACAGCAGTTCTTC; D gene: -; V gene: TRBV7-9; clone size: -; CDR3 length: 11; J gene: TRBJ2-1
CDR3 protein: CASSPSQRQGTEQYF; CDR3 DNA: TGTGCCAGCAGCCCCTCTCAACGCCAGGGAACCGAGCAGTACTTC; D gene: -; V gene: TRBV5-4; clone size: -; CDR3 length: 15; J gene: TRBJ2-7
CDR3 protein: CASSPGQGKRAEAFF; CDR3 DNA: TGCGCCAGCAGCCCGGGACAGGGGAAGAGAGCTGAAGCTTTCTTT; D gene: TRBD1; V gene: TRBV4-1; clone size: -; CDR3 length: 15; J gene: TRBJ1-1
CDR3 protein: CASSRTRLSDNEQFF; CDR3 DNA: TGCGCCAGCAGCCGTACGCGGCTATCCGACAATGAGCAGTTCTTC; D gene: -; V gene: TRBV4-1; clone size: -; CDR3 length: 15; J gene: TRBJ2-1
CDR3 protein: CASSLSSGADTQYF; CDR3 DNA: TGTGCCAGCAGCTTGTCTAGCGGGGCAGATACGCAGTATTTT; D gene: TRBD2; V gene: TRBV5-6; clone size: -; CDR3 length: 14; J gene: TRBJ2-3
CDR3 protein: CASTHGPTGTGELFF; CDR3 DNA: TGTGCCAGCACCCATGGACCTACGGGCACCGGGGAGCTGTTTTTT; D gene: -; V gene: TRBV27; clone size: -; CDR3 length: 15; J gene: TRBJ2-2
CDR3 protein: CASSPTSAGTPYYEQYF; CDR3 DNA: TGCGCCAGCAGCCCAACAAGTGCAGGGACACCATACTACGAGCAGTACTTC; D gene: -; V gene: TRBV4-1; clone size: -; CDR3 length: 17; J gene: TRBJ2-7
CDR3 protein: CAITRAGAITDTQYF; CDR3 DNA: TGTGCCATCACAAGAGCGGGGGCCATCACAGATACGCAGTATTTT; D gene: TRBD2; V gene: TRBV10-3; clone size: -; CDR3 length: 15; J gene: TRBJ2-3
CDR3 protein: CASSGAGPGNQPQHF; CDR3 DNA: TGTGCCAGCAGTGGGGCAGGGCCGGGAAATCAGCCCCAGCATTTT; D gene: -; V gene: TRBV28; clone size: -; CDR3 length: 15; J gene: TRBJ1-5
CDR3 protein: CASSLQYTDTQYF; CDR3 DNA: TGTGCCAGCAGTTTACAGTATACAGATACGCAGTATTTT; D gene: -; V gene: TRBV27; clone size: -; CDR3 length: 13; J gene: TRBJ2-3
CDR3 protein: CASSPITGISEKLFF; CDR3 DNA: TGTGCCAGCTCACCTATCACAGGGATTAGTGAAAAACTGTTTTTT; D gene: -; V gene: TRBV18; clone size: -; CDR3 length: 15; J gene: TRBJ1-4
CDR3 protein: CASSLPGGGGINEQFF; CDR3 DNA: TGTGCCAGCAGCCTCCCTGGGGGCGGGGGGATTAATGAGCAGTTCTTC; D gene: TRBD2; V gene: TRBV7-8; clone size: once; CDR3 length: 16; J gene: TRBJ2-1
CDR3 protein: CASSQDRSALKPYNEQFF; CDR3 DNA: TGCGCCAGCAGCCAAGATCGGTCAGCTTTAAAACCTTACAATGAGCAGTTCTTC; D gene: -; V gene: TRBV4-1; clone size: -; CDR3 length: 18; J gene: TRBJ2-1
CDR3 protein: CASRASLNTEAFF; CDR3 DNA: TGTGCCAGCAGAGCCAGCCTGAACACTGAAGCTTTCTTT; D gene: -; V gene: TRBV2; clone size: -; CDR3 length: 13; J gene: TRBJ1-1
CDR3 protein: CASSLRGGDEQFF; CDR3 DNA: TGTGCCAGCAGTTTAAGGGGGGGGGATGAGCAGTTCTTC; D gene: -; V gene: TRBV27; clone size: -; CDR3 length: 13; J gene: TRBJ2-1
CDR3 protein: CASSGDRVVGYEQYF; CDR3 DNA: TGTGCCAGCAGTGGAGACAGGGTGGTAGGGTACGAGCAGTACTTC; D gene: TRBD1; V gene: TRBV2; clone size: -; CDR3 length: 15; J gene: TRBJ2-7
CDR3 protein: CASRGTGVSYEQYF; CDR3 DNA: TGTGCCAGTAGGGGGACAGGGGTTTCCTACGAGCAGTACTTC; D gene: TRBD1; V gene: TRBV19; clone size: -; CDR3 length: 14; J gene: TRBJ2-7
CDR3 protein: CASSPEPGGEAFF; CDR3 DNA: TGTGCCAGCAGTCCGGAGCCAGGGGGAGAAGCTTTCTTT; D gene: TRBD1; V gene: TRBV12-3/TRBV12-4; clone size: -; CDR3 length: 13; J gene: TRBJ1-1
CDR3 protein: CASSLQGNSPLHF; CDR3 DNA: TGCGCCAGCAGCTTGCAGGGCAATTCACCCCTCCACTTT; D gene: -; V gene: TRBV5-1; clone size: -; CDR3 length: 13; J gene: TRBJ1-6
CDR3 protein: CASSLSVRANTGELFF; CDR3 DNA: TGCGCCAGCAGCTTGAGCGTCAGGGCGAACACCGGGGAGCTGTTTTTT; D gene: -; V gene: TRBV5-1; clone size: -; CDR3 length: 16; J gene: TRBJ2-2
CDR3 protein: CASSEGRSNTGELFF; CDR3 DNA: TGTGCCAGCAGTGAAGGCAGGAGTAACACCGGGGAGCTGTTTTTT; D gene: -; V gene: TRBV2; clone size: -; CDR3 length: 15; J gene: TRBJ2-2
CDR3 protein: CASSRRRNYEQYF; CDR3 DNA: TGTGCCAGCAGCCGAAGGCGGAACTACGAGCAGTACTTC; D gene: -; V gene: TRBV6-2/TRBV6-3; clone size: -; CDR3 length: 13; J gene: TRBJ2-7
CDR3 protein: CASSEHGFNQPQHF; CDR3 DNA: TGTGCCAGCAGTGAACACGGGTTCAATCAGCCCCAGCATTTT; D gene: -; V gene: TRBV25-1; clone size: -; CDR3 length: 14; J gene: TRBJ1-5
CDR3 protein: CASSPGSNQPQHF; CDR3 DNA: TGTGCCAGCTCACCTGGTAGCAATCAGCCCCAGCATTTT; D gene: -; V gene: TRBV18; clone size: -; CDR3 length: 13; J gene: TRBJ1-5
CDR3 protein: CASSLEAGESETQYF; CDR3 DNA: TGTGCCAGCAGCTTAGAGGCGGGAGAAAGTGAGACCCAGTACTTC; D gene: TRBD2; V gene: TRBV11-2; clone size: -; CDR3 length: 15; J gene: TRBJ2-5
CDR3 protein: CASSLEGYENEQFF; CDR3 DNA: TGTGCCAGCAGCTTGGAGGGGTATGAAAATGAGCAGTTCTTC; D gene: -; V gene: TRBV5-4; clone size: -; CDR3 length: 14; J gene: TRBJ2-1
CDR3 protein: CASSLATGGPVGELFF; CDR3 DNA: TGCGCCAGCAGCTTGGCCACGGGGGGGCCGGTCGGGGAGCTGTTTTTT; D gene: TRBD2; V gene: TRBV5-1; clone size: few; CDR3 length: 16; J gene: TRBJ2-2
CDR3 protein: CASSTTGRYGYTF; CDR3 DNA: TGTGCCAGCAGTACGACAGGACGCTATGGCTACACCTTC; D gene: -; V gene: TRBV28; clone size: -; CDR3 length: 13; J gene: TRBJ1-2
CDR3 protein: CASSSTSPRPYSNQPQHF; CDR3 DNA: TGTGCCAGCAGTTCAACATCCCCCAGACCCTATAGCAATCAGCCCCAGCATTTT; D gene: -; V gene: TRBV28; clone size: few; CDR3 length: 18; J gene: TRBJ1-5
CDR3 protein: CASSVGVSSTYEQYF; CDR3 DNA: TGTGCCAGCAGCGTAGGGGTCAGTAGCACCTACGAGCAGTACTTC; D gene: -; V gene: TRBV9; clone size: -; CDR3 length: 15; J gene: TRBJ2-7
CDR3 protein: CASSDTSSYEQYF; CDR3 DNA: TGTGCCAGCAGTGATACAAGCTCCTACGAGCAGTACTTC; D gene: -; V gene: TRBV6-1; clone size: -; CDR3 length: 13; J gene: TRBJ2-7
CDR3 protein: CASLAHISYEQYF; CDR3 DNA: TGTGCCAGCTTAGCGCACATTTCCTACGAGCAGTACTTC; D gene: -; V gene: TRBV7-7; clone size: -; CDR3 length: 13; J gene: TRBJ2-7
CDR3 protein: CASSQDGGSTNYGYTF; CDR3 DNA: TGTGCCAGCAGCCAAGATGGGGGCAGCACTAACTATGGCTACACCTTC; D gene: -; V gene: TRBV3-1/TRBV3-2; clone size: -; CDR3 length: 16; J gene: TRBJ1-2
CDR3 protein: CASSGASSGNGETQYF; CDR3 DNA: TGTGCCAGCAGTGGGGCGTCTAGCGGGAATGGAGAGACCCAGTACTTC; D gene: TRBD2; V gene: TRBV25-1; clone size: -; CDR3 length: 16; J gene: TRBJ2-5
CDR3 protein: CASSLGLSGNTIYF; CDR3 DNA: TGTGCCAGTAGTCTCGGCCTCTCTGGAAACACCATATATTTT; D gene: -; V gene: TRBV19; clone size: once; CDR3 length: 14; J gene: TRBJ1-3
CDR3 protein: CATHLPAGEQFF; CDR3 DNA: TGTGCCACACATCTCCCAGCGGGAGAGCAGTTCTTC; D gene: TRBD2; V gene: TRBV6-5; clone size: few; CDR3 length: 12; J gene: TRBJ2-1
CDR3 protein: CASTNRGGAGELFF; CDR3 DNA: TGTGCCAGCACCAACAGGGGAGGGGCCGGGGAGCTGTTTTTT; D gene: -; V gene: TRBV7-9; clone size: -; CDR3 length: 14; J gene: TRBJ2-2
CDR3 protein: CSGGDFMNTEAFF; CDR3 DNA: TGCAGCGGGGGGGACTTCATGAACACTGAAGCTTTCTTT; D gene: -; V gene: TRBV29-1; clone size: -; CDR3 length: 13; J gene: TRBJ1-1
CDR3 protein: CASSQGPGGLLHEQYF; CDR3 DNA: TGTGCCAGCAGCCAAGGGCCCGGGGGCCTACTACACGAGCAGTACTTC; D gene: -; V gene: TRBV14; clone size: -; CDR3 length: 16; J gene: TRBJ2-7
CDR3 protein: CSVVRGARTGELFF; CDR3 DNA: TGCAGCGTTGTACGGGGGGCGAGGACCGGGGAGCTGTTTTTT; D gene: -; V gene: TRBV29-1; clone size: -; CDR3 length: 14; J gene: TRBJ2-2
CDR3 protein: CASKIGEETQYF; CDR3 DNA: TGTGCCAGCAAGATAGGGGAAGAGACCCAGTACTTC; D gene: -; V gene: TRBV6-5; clone size: few; CDR3 length: 12; J gene: TRBJ2-5
CDR3 protein: CSARAEQFF; CDR3 DNA: TGCAGTGCTAGAGCTGAGCAGTTCTTC; D gene: -; V gene: TRBV20-1; clone size: -; CDR3 length: 9; J gene: TRBJ2-1
CDR3 protein: CASSLEPYNEQFF; CDR3 DNA: TGTGCCAGCAGTTTAGAGCCGTACAATGAGCAGTTCTTC; D gene: -; V gene: TRBV28; clone size: -; CDR3 length: 13; J gene: TRBJ2-1
CDR3 protein: CASSLAGTGSYGYTF; CDR3 DNA: TGCGCCAGCAGCTTGGCAGGGACAGGTAGCTATGGCTACACCTTC; D gene: TRBD1; V gene: TRBV5-1; clone size: -; CDR3 length: 15; J gene: TRBJ1-2
CDR3 protein: CSASQGTSFTEAFF; CDR3 DNA: TGCAGTGCTAGTCAAGGGACATCTTTCACTGAAGCTTTCTTT; D gene: -; V gene: TRBV20-1; clone size: -; CDR3 length: 14; J gene: TRBJ1-1
CDR3 protein: CASSPPGHFYGYTF; CDR3 DNA: TGTGCCAGCAGCCCACCGGGACACTTCTATGGCTACACCTTC; D gene: -; V gene: TRBV27; clone size: -; CDR3 length: 14; J gene: TRBJ1-2
CDR3 protein: CASSLDPGGNSPLHF; CDR3 DNA: TGTGCCAGCAGCTTAGATCCTGGGGGGAATTCACCCCTCCACTTT; D gene: -; V gene: TRBV11-2; clone size: -; CDR3 length: 15; J gene: TRBJ1-6
CDR3 protein: CASSPDRSSSQAFF; CDR3 DNA: TGTGCCAGCAGCCCCGACAGGTCATCGAGTCAAGCTTTCTTT; D gene: -; V gene: TRBV27; clone size: -; CDR3 length: 14; J gene: TRBJ1-1
CDR3 protein: CASSLFPNEQFF; CDR3 DNA: TGTGCCAGCAGCTTGTTCCCCAATGAGCAGTTCTTC; D gene: -; V gene: TRBV5-4; clone size: -; CDR3 length: 12; J gene: TRBJ2-1
CDR3 protein: CASSRTARELFF; CDR3 DNA: TGTGCCAGCAGTCGCACCGCCCGGGAGCTGTTTTTT; D gene: -; V gene: TRBV11-2; clone size: -; CDR3 length: 12; J gene: TRBJ2-2